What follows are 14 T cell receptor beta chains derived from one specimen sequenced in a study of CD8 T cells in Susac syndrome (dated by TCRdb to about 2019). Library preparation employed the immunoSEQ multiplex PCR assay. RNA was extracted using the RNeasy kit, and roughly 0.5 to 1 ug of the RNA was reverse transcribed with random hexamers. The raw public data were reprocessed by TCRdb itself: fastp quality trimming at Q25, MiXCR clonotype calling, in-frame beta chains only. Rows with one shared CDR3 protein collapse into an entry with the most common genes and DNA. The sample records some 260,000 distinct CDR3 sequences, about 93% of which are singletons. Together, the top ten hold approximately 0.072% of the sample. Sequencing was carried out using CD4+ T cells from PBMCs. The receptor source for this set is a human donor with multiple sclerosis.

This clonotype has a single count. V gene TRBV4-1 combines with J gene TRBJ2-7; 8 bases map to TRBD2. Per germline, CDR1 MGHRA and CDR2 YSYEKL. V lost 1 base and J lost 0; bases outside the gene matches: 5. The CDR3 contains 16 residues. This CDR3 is CASSQGGGGLSYEQYF. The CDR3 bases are TGCGCCAGCAGCCAAGGTGGCGGGGGGCTCTCCTACGAGCAGTACTTC.

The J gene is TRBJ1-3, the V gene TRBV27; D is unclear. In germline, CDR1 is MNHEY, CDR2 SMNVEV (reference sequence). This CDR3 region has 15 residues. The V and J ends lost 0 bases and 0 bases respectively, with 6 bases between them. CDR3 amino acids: CASSLSASSGNTIYF. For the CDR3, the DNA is TGTGCCAGCAGTTTATCCGCGAGCTCTGGAAACACCATATATTTT.

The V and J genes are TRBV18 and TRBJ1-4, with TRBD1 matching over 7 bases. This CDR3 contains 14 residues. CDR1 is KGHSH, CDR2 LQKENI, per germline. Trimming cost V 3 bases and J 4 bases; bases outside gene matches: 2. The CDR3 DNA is TGTGCCAGCTCACCTGGGACAGATAATGAAAAACTGTTTTTT. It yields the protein CASSPGTDNEKLFF.

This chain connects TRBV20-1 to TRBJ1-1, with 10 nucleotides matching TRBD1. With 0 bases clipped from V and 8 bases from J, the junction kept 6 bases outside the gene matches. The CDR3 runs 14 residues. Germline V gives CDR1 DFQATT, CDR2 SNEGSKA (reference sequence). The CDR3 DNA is TGCAGTGCTAGAGATTCGGGGGACAGGGGCGAAGCTTTCTTT. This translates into CSARDSGDRGEAFF.

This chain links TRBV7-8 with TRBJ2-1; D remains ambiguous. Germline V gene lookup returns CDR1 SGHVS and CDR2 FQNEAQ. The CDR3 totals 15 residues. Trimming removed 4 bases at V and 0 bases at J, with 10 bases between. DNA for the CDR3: TGTGCCAGCAGCTCTAACTCGCACTCCTACAATGAGCAGTTCTTC. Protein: CASSSNSHSYNEQFF.

This chain's CDR3 is CASSQEGSGRRQETQYF. In nucleotides, the CDR3 is TGTGCCAGCAGCCAAGAAGGTAGCGGGAGGAGGCAAGAGACCCAGTACTTC. The gene calls are TRBV3-1 and TRBJ2-5; 10 bases fit TRBD2. The CDR3 covers 17 residues. Germline-derived CDR1 and CDR2 are LGHDT and YNNKEL (reference sequence). V shed 0 bases and J 2 bases; nucleotides not matched to a gene: 6.

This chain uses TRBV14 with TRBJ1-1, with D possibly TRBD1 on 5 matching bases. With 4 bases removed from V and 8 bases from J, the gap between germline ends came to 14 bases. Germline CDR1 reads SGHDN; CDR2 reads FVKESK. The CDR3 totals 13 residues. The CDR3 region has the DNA TGTGCCAGCAGCCCTCGACCGACAGTCGAAGCTTTCTTT. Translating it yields CASSPRPTVEAFF.

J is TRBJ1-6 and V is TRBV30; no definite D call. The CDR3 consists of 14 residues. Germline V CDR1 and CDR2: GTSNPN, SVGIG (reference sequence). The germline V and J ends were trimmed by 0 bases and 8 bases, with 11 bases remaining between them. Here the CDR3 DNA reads TGTGCCTGGAGTGTAGGTCGGGATCATTCACCCCTCCACTTT. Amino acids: CAWSVGRDHSPLHF.

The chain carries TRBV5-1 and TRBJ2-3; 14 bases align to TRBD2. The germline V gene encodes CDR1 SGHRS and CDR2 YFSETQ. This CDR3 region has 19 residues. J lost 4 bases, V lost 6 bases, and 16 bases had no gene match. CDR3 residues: CASTKRASGLAGGSDTQYF. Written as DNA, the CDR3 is TGCGCCAGCACAAAAAGGGCCAGCGGACTAGCGGGAGGTTCAGATACGCAGTATTTT. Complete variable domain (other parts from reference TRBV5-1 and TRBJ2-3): KAGVTQTPRYLIKTRGQQVTLSCSPISGHRSVSWYQQTPGQGLQFLFEYFSETQRNKGNFPGRFSGRQFSNSRSEMNVSTLELGDSALYLCASTKRASGLAGGSDTQYFGPGTRLTVL.

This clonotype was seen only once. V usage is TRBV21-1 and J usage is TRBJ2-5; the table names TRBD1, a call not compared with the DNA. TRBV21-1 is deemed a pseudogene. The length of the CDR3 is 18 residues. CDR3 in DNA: TGTGCCAGCAGCAGAAAATCCGGGACCCCCGACTCACAAGAGACCCAGTACTTC. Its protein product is CASSRKSGTPDSQETQYF.

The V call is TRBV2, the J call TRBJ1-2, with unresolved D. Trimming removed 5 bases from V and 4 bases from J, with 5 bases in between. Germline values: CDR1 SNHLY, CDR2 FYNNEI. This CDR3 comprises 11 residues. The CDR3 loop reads CASSSAYGYTF. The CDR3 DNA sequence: TGTGCCAGCAGTTCAGCCTATGGCTACACCTTC.

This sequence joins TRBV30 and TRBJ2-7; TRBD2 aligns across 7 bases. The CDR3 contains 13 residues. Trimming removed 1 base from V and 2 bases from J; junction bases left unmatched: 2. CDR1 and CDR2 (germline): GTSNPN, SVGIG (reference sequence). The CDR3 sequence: CAWSAGTTYEQYF. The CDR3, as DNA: TGTGCCTGGAGTGCCGGGACTACCTACGAGCAGTACTTC. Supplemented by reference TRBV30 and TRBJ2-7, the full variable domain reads SQTIHQWPATLVQPVGSPLSLECTVEGTSNPNLYWYRQAAGRGLQLLFYSVGIGQISSEVPQNLSASRPQDRQFILSSKKLLLSDSGFYLCAWSAGTTYEQYFGPGTRLTVT.

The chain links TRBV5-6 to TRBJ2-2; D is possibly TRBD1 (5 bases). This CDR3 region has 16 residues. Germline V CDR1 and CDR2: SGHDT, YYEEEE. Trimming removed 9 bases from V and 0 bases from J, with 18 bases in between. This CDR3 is CATRRGAGTNTGELFF. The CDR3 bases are TGTGCCACCCGAAGGGGTGCAGGCACGAACACCGGGGAGCTGTTTTTT.

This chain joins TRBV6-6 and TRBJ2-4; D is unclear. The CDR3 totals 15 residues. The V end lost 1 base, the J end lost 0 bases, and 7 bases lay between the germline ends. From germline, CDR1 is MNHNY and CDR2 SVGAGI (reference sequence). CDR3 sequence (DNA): TGTGCCAGCAGTTACTTAACAGTAGCCAAAAACATTCAGTACTTC. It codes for CASSYLTVAKNIQYF.